What follows describes a single T cell receptor (beta chain). The antigen is undetermined. These data are taken from a study of vaccination and CD4 T cells after COVID-19. Study-level information: Once diagnosed, patients had post-COVID samples drawn a median around 110 days later (range 35 to 161). In culture, cells were exposed to overlapping spike peptides from SARS-CoV-2, HCoV-NL63, HCoV-OC43 and HCoV-229E. Overall study results and limits: Convalescent patients' vaccine-specific clones were spike mono-reactive in 304 of 307 cases.

The junction had 13 bases not matched to a gene; V was cut back by 6 bases and J by 9 bases. The CDR3 runs to 14 residues. Researchers used the Oncomine TCR Beta short-read assay to sequence DNA from cultured CD4+ T cells. Extraction of genomic DNA was performed on cultured CD4+ T cells. A single record per CDR3 protein comes from TCRdb applying MiXCR to the PCR reads. The table includes under 9,500 distinct CDR3 sequences, 40% to 45% detected once. The treatment here: roughly ten-day PBMC culture with coronavirus spike peptide pools or control peptides (ViraFEST assay). Samples of CD4+ T cells were obtained from the unexposed donor before the COVID-19 pandemic (2011-2018).

Sequencing input: CD4+ T cells from blood, cultured in vitro. The V and J genes are TRBV12-3 or TRBV12-4 and TRBJ1-2, with 7 bases matching TRBD1. This TCR was recovered from a human donor in good health. CDR3 sequence: CASRLTGDARRYTF. The CDR3 DNA is TGTGCCAGCAGATTAACAGGGGATGCTCGTCGCTACACCTTC.